The clone carrying this TCR beta chain was detected once. Generated by immunoSEQ multiplex PCR, the TCRdb table keeps only in-frame clones and is missing some. The sample carries 200,000 to 250,000 clones, roughly four fifths recorded once. This sample is part of a study of blood T cell repertoires in COVID-19. V lost 0 bases and J lost 1; bases outside the gene matches: 6. Germline V gene lookup returns CDR1 SGDLS and CDR2 YYNGEE. This CDR3 has 17 amino acids. The receptor was derived from a man aged 55-75 years who had recovered from COVID-19. The chain has TRBV9 and TRBJ1-1, with 10 bases lining up with TRBD1. The specimen was PBMCs or T cells enriched from blood (not recorded which). CDR3 nucleotide sequence: TGTGCCAGCAGCGTAGATAGGACAGGGGGGCCGAACACTGAAGCTTTCTTT. The encoded protein is CASSVDRTGGPNTEAFF.